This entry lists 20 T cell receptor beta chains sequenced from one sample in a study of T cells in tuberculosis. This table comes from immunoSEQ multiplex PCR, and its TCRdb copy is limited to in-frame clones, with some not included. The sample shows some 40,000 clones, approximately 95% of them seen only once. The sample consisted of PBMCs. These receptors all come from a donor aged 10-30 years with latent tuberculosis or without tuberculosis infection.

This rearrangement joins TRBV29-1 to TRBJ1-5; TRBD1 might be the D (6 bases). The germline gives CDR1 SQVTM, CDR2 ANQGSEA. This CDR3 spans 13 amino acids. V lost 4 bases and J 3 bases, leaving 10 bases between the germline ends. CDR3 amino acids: CSVAGHLNQPQHF. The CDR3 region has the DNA TGCAGCGTTGCGGGACACCTCAATCAGCCCCAGCATTTT.

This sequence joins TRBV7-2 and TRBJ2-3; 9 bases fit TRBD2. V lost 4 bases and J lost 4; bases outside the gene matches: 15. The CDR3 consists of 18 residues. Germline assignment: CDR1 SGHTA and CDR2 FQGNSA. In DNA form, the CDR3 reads TGTGCCAGCAGCTCCCGGGTTCAGCGGGGGGCCCCCCCAGATACGCAGTATTTT. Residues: CASSSRVQRGAPPDTQYF.

The CDR3 sequence: CSVEDYRTGGYGYTF. Here the CDR3 DNA reads TGCAGCGTTGAGGACTACCGGACAGGAGGCTATGGCTACACCTTC. The J gene is TRBJ1-2, the V gene TRBV29-1; 7 bases are a match to TRBD1. The germline V gene has CDR1 SQVTM and CDR2 ANQGSEA. J lost 4 bases, V lost 3 bases, and 11 bases had no gene match. The CDR3 consists of 15 residues.

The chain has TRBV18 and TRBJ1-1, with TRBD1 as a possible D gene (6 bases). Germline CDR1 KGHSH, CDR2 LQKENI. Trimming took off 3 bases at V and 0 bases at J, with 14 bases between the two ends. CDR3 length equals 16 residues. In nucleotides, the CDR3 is TGTGCCAGCTCACCCATGACAGGCGCCGTGAACACTGAAGCTTTCTTT. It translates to CASSPMTGAVNTEAFF.

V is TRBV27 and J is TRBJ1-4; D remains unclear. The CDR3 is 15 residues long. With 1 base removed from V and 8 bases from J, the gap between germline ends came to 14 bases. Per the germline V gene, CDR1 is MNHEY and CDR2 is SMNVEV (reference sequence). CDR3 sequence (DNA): TGTGCCAGCAGTTTATGGTCGGGTCTTGGAGAAAAACTGTTTTTT. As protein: CASSLWSGLGEKLFF.

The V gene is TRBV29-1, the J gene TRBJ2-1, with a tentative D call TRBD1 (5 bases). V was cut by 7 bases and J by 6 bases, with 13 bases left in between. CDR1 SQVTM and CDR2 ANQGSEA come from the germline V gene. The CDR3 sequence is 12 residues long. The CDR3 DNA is TGCAGCGCGCAAAGGGGTGGCAATGAGCAGTTCTTC. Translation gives CSAQRGGNEQFF.

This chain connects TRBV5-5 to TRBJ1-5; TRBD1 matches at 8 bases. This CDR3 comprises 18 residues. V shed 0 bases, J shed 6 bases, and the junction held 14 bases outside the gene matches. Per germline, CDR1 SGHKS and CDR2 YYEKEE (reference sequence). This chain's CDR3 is CASSLGVLAGGLSQPQHF. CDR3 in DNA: TGTGCCAGCAGCTTGGGGGTCTTGGCAGGGGGCCTCAGTCAGCCCCAGCATTTT.

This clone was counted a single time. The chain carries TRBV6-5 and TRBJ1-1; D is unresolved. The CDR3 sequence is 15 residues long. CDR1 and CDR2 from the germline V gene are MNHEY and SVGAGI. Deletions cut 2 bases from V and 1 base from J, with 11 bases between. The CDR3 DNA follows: TGTGCCAGCAGTTACGGGGAGCATCAGAACACTGAAGCTTTCTTT. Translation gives CASSYGEHQNTEAFF.

CDR3 residues: CASSLAGASTEAFF. For the CDR3, the DNA is TGCGCCAGCAGCTTGGCAGGGGCGAGCACTGAAGCTTTCTTT. This sequence joins TRBV5-1 and TRBJ1-1, with TRBD1 as a possible D gene (6 bases). CDR1 is SGHRS, CDR2 YFSETQ, per germline. The V end was cut by 0 bases, the J end by 4 bases, with 10 bases between. The CDR3 contains 14 residues.

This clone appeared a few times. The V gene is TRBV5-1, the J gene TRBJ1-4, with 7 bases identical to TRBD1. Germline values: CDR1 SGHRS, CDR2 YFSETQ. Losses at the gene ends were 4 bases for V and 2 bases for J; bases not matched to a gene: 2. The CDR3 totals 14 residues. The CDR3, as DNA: TGCGCCAGCAGCATAGGGGGCACTAATGAAAAACTGTTTTTT. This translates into CASSIGGTNEKLFF.

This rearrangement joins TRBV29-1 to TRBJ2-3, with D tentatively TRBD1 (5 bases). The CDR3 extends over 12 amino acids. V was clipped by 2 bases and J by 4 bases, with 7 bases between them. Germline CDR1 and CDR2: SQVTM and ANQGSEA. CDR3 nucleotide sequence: TGCAGCGTTGAACAGGGCCCAGATACGCAGTATTTT. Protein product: CSVEQGPDTQYF.

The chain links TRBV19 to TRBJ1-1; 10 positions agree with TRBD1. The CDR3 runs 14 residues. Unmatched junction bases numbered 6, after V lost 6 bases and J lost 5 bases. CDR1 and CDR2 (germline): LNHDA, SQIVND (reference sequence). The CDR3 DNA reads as TGTGCCAGTAGACCCGGGACAGGGGTGACTGAAGCTTTCTTT. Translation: CASRPGTGVTEAFF.

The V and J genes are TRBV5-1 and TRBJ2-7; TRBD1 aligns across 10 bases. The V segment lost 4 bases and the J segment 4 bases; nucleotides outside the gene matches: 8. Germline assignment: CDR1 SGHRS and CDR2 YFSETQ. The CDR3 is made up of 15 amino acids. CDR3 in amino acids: CASSVSGQGKYEQYF. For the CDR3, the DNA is TGCGCCAGCAGCGTTTCGGGACAGGGGAAGTACGAGCAGTACTTC. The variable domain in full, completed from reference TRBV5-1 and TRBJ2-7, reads KAGVTQTPRYLIKTRGQQVTLSCSPISGHRSVSWYQQTPGQGLQFLFEYFSETQRNKGNFPGRFSGRQFSNSRSEMNVSTLELGDSALYLCASSVSGQGKYEQYFGPGTRLTVT.

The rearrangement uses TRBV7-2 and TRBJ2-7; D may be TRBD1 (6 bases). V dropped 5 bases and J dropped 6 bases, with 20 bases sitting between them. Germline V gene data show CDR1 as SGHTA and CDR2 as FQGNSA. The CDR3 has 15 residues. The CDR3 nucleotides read TGTGCCAGCAGCCGCCTAATCGCTACAGGGAGCGAGCAGTACTTC. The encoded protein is CASSRLIATGSEQYF.

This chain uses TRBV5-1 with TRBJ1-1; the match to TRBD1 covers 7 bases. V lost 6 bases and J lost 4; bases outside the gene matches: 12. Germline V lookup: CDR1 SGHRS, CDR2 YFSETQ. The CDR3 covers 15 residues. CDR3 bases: TGCGCCAGCAACCCGACAGGGAGCGGATTCACTGAAGCTTTCTTT. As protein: CASNPTGSGFTEAFF. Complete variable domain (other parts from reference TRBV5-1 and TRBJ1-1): KAGVTQTPRYLIKTRGQQVTLSCSPISGHRSVSWYQQTPGQGLQFLFEYFSETQRNKGNFPGRFSGRQFSNSRSEMNVSTLELGDSALYLCASNPTGSGFTEAFFGQGTRLTVV.

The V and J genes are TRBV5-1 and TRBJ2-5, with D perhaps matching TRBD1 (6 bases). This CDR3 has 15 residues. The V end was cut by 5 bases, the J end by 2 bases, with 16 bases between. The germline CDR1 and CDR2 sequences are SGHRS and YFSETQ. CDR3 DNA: TGCGCCAGCAGGGGCCCCACAGGGATTCAAGAGACCCAGTACTTC. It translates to CASRGPTGIQETQYF.

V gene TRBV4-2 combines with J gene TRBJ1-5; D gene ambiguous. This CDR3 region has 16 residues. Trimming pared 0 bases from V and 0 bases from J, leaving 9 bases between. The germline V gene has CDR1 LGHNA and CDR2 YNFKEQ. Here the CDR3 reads CASSQELSYSNQPQHF. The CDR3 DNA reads TGTGCCAGCAGCCAAGAACTGAGTTATAGCAATCAGCCCCAGCATTTT.

Here the CDR3 DNA reads TGTGCCAGCAGCTACAACAGCCCCAATCAGCCCCAGCATTTT. This codes for CASSYNSPNQPQHF. This chain uses TRBV7-9 with TRBJ1-5; no clear D. The CDR3 length is 14 residues. With 4 bases removed from V and 3 bases from J, the gap between germline ends came to 10 bases. Germline assignment: CDR1 SEHNR and CDR2 FQNEAQ (reference sequence).

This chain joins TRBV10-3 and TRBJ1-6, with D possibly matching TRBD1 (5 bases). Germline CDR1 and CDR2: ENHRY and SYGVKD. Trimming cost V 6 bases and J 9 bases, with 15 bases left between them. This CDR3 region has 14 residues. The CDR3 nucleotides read TGTGCCATCAGGGAGACAGAAGGAGGTTCACCCCTCCACTTT. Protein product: CAIRETEGGSPLHF.

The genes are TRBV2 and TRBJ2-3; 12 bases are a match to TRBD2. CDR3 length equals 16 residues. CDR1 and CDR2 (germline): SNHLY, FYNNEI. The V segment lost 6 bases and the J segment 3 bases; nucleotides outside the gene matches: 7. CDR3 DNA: TGTGCCAGCAGATCTAGCGGGGGGGCCATGACAGATACGCAGTATTTT. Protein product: CASRSSGGAMTDTQYF.